A selection of T cell receptor beta chains follows, all from one sample in a study of cytomegalovirus exposure and HLA in healthy donors. Sequencing used immunoSEQ multiplex PCR; TCRdb keeps in-frame clones, though not all of them. The sample shows fewer than 200,000 clones, about 77% of them seen only once. Sequencing was performed on PBMCs. The receptors come from a woman between 40 and 55 years old in good health and CMV-seropositive. Both conserved end residues are part of each CDR3. The order of the fields is clone size, D gene, J gene, V gene, CDR3 protein, CDR3 DNA. The D gene is left open where the match is weak. Clone size appears in some rows only: once, few, many, or a class for an expanded clone.

abundance: NA
d_gene: TRBD1
j_gene: TRBJ2-7
v_gene: TRBV6-5
CDR3aa: CASSFGTAREQYF
CDR3nt: TGTGCCAGCAGTTTCGGGACAGCGAGGGAGCAGTACTTC

abundance: NA
d_gene: TRBD2
j_gene: TRBJ2-1
v_gene: TRBV11-2
CDR3aa: CASSVRLAGSNEQFF
CDR3nt: TGTGCCAGCAGCGTGAGACTAGCGGGATCTAATGAGCAGTTCTTC

abundance: NA
d_gene: TRBD2
j_gene: TRBJ2-1
v_gene: TRBV5-1
CDR3aa: CASSLVASGLNDEQFF
CDR3nt: TGCGCCAGCAGCTTGGTAGCTAGCGGGCTCAACGATGAGCAGTTCTTC

abundance: NA
d_gene: TRBD1
j_gene: TRBJ2-7
v_gene: TRBV29-1
CDR3aa: CSVAGQGGEQYF
CDR3nt: TGCAGCGTTGCAGGACAGGGGGGCGAGCAGTACTTC

abundance: NA
d_gene: TRBD1
j_gene: TRBJ1-1
v_gene: TRBV18
CDR3aa: CASSPDPGTGATFF
CDR3nt: TGTGCCAGCTCACCCGACCCGGGGACAGGCGCGACTTTCTTT

abundance: NA
d_gene: NA
j_gene: TRBJ2-5
v_gene: TRBV7-2
CDR3aa: CASSLGLAQETQYF
CDR3nt: TGTGCCAGCAGCCTGGGACTCGCCCAAGAGACCCAGTACTTC

abundance: NA
d_gene: TRBD2
j_gene: TRBJ2-1
v_gene: TRBV5-6
CDR3aa: CASSLLAGRAGNEQFF
CDR3nt: TGTGCCAGCAGCTTGTTAGCGGGGAGGGCCGGGAATGAGCAGTTCTTC

abundance: NA
d_gene: TRBD1
j_gene: TRBJ1-5
v_gene: TRBV30
CDR3aa: CAWRGGFNQPQHF
CDR3nt: TGTGCCTGGAGAGGGGGCTTCAATCAGCCCCAGCATTTT

abundance: NA
d_gene: NA
j_gene: TRBJ2-2
v_gene: TRBV19
CDR3aa: CASSLPTTNTGELFF
CDR3nt: TGTGCCAGTAGTCTGCCCACAACGAACACCGGGGAGCTGTTTTTT

abundance: few
d_gene: NA
j_gene: TRBJ2-3
v_gene: TRBV11-3
CDR3aa: CASSPTRLVSGTQYF
CDR3nt: TGTGCCAGCAGCCCCACGCGACTAGTCTCCGGTACGCAGTATTTT

abundance: once
d_gene: NA
j_gene: TRBJ2-1
v_gene: TRBV12-2
CDR3aa: CASRSRGQYNEQFF
CDR3nt: TGTGCAAGTCGCTCAAGAGGACAGTACAATGAGCAGTTCTTC

abundance: few
d_gene: TRBD1
j_gene: TRBJ1-3
v_gene: TRBV7-2
CDR3aa: CASSSHRGPGNTIYF
CDR3nt: TGTGCCAGCAGCTCACACAGGGGGCCAGGAAACACCATATATTTT

abundance: NA
d_gene: NA
j_gene: TRBJ2-1
v_gene: TRBV7-9
CDR3aa: CASSKGTTYDEQFF
CDR3nt: TGTGCCAGCAGCAAAGGGACAACCTACGATGAGCAGTTCTTC

abundance: NA
d_gene: TRBD2
j_gene: TRBJ2-1
v_gene: TRBV18
CDR3aa: CASSPGLAGGDEQFF
CDR3nt: TGTGCCAGCTCCCCGGGACTAGCGGGGGGCGATGAGCAGTTCTTC

abundance: NA
d_gene: NA
j_gene: TRBJ2-5
v_gene: TRBV4-1
CDR3aa: CASSQSGRALGETQYF
CDR3nt: TGCGCCAGCAGCCAATCCGGCAGGGCCCTTGGGGAGACCCAGTACTTC

abundance: few
d_gene: TRBD2
j_gene: TRBJ2-7
v_gene: TRBV10-3
CDR3aa: CAISEFSGGRAYEQYF
CDR3nt: TGTGCCATCAGTGAGTTTAGCGGGGGTAGGGCCTACGAGCAGTACTTC

abundance: NA
d_gene: NA
j_gene: TRBJ1-5
v_gene: TRBV2
CDR3aa: CASSSDRNSNQPQHF
CDR3nt: TGTGCCAGCAGTTCGGACAGAAATAGCAATCAGCCCCAGCATTTT

abundance: NA
d_gene: NA
j_gene: TRBJ1-3
v_gene: TRBV10-2
CDR3aa: CASSESGGESGNTIYF
CDR3nt: TGCGCCAGCAGTGAGTCAGGAGGGGAGTCTGGAAACACCATATATTTT

abundance: NA
d_gene: TRBD1
j_gene: TRBJ2-2
v_gene: TRBV2
CDR3aa: CASSDQGAATGELFF
CDR3nt: TGTGCCAGCAGTGACCAGGGGGCGGCCACCGGGGAGCTGTTTTTT

abundance: NA
d_gene: TRBD2
j_gene: TRBJ2-1
v_gene: TRBV19
CDR3aa: CASTRNPASGYNEQFF
CDR3nt: TGTGCCAGTACAAGAAACCCGGCTAGCGGTTACAATGAGCAGTTCTTC

abundance: NA
d_gene: NA
j_gene: TRBJ2-5
v_gene: TRBV2
CDR3aa: CASIQSSGQETQYF
CDR3nt: TGTGCCAGCATCCAGAGTAGCGGTCAAGAGACCCAGTACTTC

abundance: NA
d_gene: NA
j_gene: TRBJ1-5
v_gene: TRBV30
CDR3aa: CAWSSQGNQPQHF
CDR3nt: TGTGCCTGGAGTTCCCAGGGAAATCAGCCCCAGCATTTT

abundance: NA
d_gene: NA
j_gene: TRBJ1-1
v_gene: TRBV6-5
CDR3aa: CASSTGLGTEAFF
CDR3nt: TGTGCCAGCAGTACAGGGTTGGGCACTGAAGCTTTCTTT

abundance: NA
d_gene: NA
j_gene: TRBJ2-7
v_gene: TRBV30
CDR3aa: CAWSVQGPEQYF
CDR3nt: TGTGCCTGGAGTGTACAGGGACCCGAGCAGTACTTC

abundance: NA
d_gene: TRBD2
j_gene: TRBJ2-1
v_gene: TRBV7-2
CDR3aa: CASRDLGRGGRNEQFF
CDR3nt: TGTGCCAGCAGGGACCTGGGGCGGGGGGGGAGGAATGAGCAGTTCTTC

abundance: NA
d_gene: NA
j_gene: TRBJ1-6
v_gene: TRBV19
CDR3aa: CASSERSSYNSPLHF
CDR3nt: TGTGCCAGTTCGGAGAGAAGCTCCTATAATTCACCCCTCCACTTT

abundance: NA
d_gene: NA
j_gene: TRBJ1-6
v_gene: TRBV7-8
CDR3aa: CASSSFGANNSPLHF
CDR3nt: TGTGCCAGCAGTAGCTTCGGAGCCAATAATTCACCCCTCCACTTT

abundance: NA
d_gene: NA
j_gene: TRBJ2-7
v_gene: TRBV5-1
CDR3aa: CASSLTDSHEQYF
CDR3nt: TGCGCCAGCAGCTTGACGGACAGCCACGAGCAGTACTTC

abundance: once
d_gene: TRBD2
j_gene: TRBJ2-1
v_gene: TRBV6-6
CDR3aa: CASGGGGLAGVNEQFF
CDR3nt: TGTGCCAGCGGGGGGGGTGGACTAGCGGGAGTCAATGAGCAGTTCTTC